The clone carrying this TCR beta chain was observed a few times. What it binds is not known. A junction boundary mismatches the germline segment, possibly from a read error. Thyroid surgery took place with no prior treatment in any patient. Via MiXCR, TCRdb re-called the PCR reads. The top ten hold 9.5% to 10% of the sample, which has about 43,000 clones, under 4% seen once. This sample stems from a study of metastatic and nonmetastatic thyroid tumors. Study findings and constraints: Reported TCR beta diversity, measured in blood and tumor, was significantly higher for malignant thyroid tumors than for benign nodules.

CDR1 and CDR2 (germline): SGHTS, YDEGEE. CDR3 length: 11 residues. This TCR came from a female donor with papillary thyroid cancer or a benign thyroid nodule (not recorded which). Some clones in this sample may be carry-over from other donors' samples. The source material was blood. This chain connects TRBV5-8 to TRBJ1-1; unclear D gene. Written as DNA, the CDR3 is TGTGCCGGCAGCTTAGTGAGGGAAGCTTTCTTT. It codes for CAGSLVREAFF.